The clone carrying this T cell receptor beta chain was counted many times. As yet, its antigen is unknown. This sample is part of a study of CD8 T cells in ankylosing spondylitis. Molecular-barcoded quantitative 5'-RACE produced these TCR beta libraries. Via MiXCR, TCRdb re-called the 5' RACE reads, giving one row per CDR3 protein. The table shows about 250,000 distinct CDR3 sequences, with about 24% occurring only once. This CDR3 is 14 amino acids long. V was clipped by 3 bases and J by 5 bases; unmatched bases: 4. Study results and caveats: Disease-linked clones had a CD8+ phenotype and relatively low frequency in peripheral blood. Blood from ankylosing spondylitis patients appeared to carry a characteristic roughly 8-variant TCR beta motif. Earlier studies detected some motif variants in reactive arthritis synovial fluid and blood.

The origin of this receptor is a male donor with ankylosing spondylitis or in good health (not recorded which). This chain joins TRBV12-3 or TRBV12-4 and TRBJ2-7; 10 bases agree with TRBD2. The sequenced sample was blood, either unsorted or a sorted T cell fraction (not recorded which). CDR3 sequence (DNA): TGTGCCAGCAGTTTGTTACTAGCGGGGAACGAGCAGTACTTC. Translation: CASSLLLAGNEQYF.